The entry that follows covers one T cell receptor (beta chain) sequence. This specimen belongs to a study of blood T cells in healthy people across ages. The CDR3 covers 12 residues. The V gene's germline CDR1 is SQVTM and CDR2 ANQGSEA. V lost 7 bases to trimming and J lost 10 bases; unmatched junction nucleotides: 9. The use of a sample-barcoded 5' primer and a J-beta primer mix characterized a second PCR of roughly 6 to 11 cycles. Every cDNA molecule carried a tag from a template-switch adaptor bearing 12 random nucleotides. TCRdb redid the calling of the 5' RACE reads with MiXCR, one entry per CDR3 protein. The sample consists of about 1.5 million distinct CDR3 sequences, around 40% of them appearing once. The amount of total RNA extracted per sample was at least 5.5 micrograms.

Sequenced sample: blood. The clonotype comes from a woman in her late teens or twenties in good health. The chain links TRBV29-1 to TRBJ2-1, with TRBD1 identical over 8 bases. Here the CDR3 DNA reads TGCAGCGCCCTCTGGACAGGGAACGAGCAGTTCTTC. As protein: CSALWTGNEQFF.